This passage covers 16 T cell receptor beta chains from one sample sequenced in a study of Ad26.COV2.S vaccination and SARS-CoV-2 variants. The data were produced by immunoSEQ multiplex PCR, yet TCRdb's version contains in-frame clones alone and is incomplete. The data hold hundreds of thousands of clones, with around 87% observed a single time. Treatment meaning: about 20 received Ad26.COV2.S at low or high dose, single or two shots; about 5 received placebo; per-sample allocation not given. After the first vaccine or placebo injection, samples were drawn on day 63. Sequences were derived from peripheral blood, sampled in a trial of Ad26.COV2.S vaccine versus placebo. The receptors were sampled from a person aged 18-60 years who received the Ad26.COV2.S COVID-19 vaccine or a placebo.

This clone appeared once. This CDR3 reads CAISESFGQVADIQYF. In nucleotides, the CDR3 is TGTGCCATCAGTGAGTCTTTTGGACAGGTGGCGGACATTCAGTACTTC. The chain uses TRBV10-3 and TRBJ2-4; 7 bases are a match to TRBD1. The germline CDR1 and CDR2 sequences are ENHRY and SYGVKD. This CDR3 is 16 amino acids long. V gave up 0 bases and J gave up 8 bases; unmatched junction bases: 10.

This clone was seen more than once but under ten times. V and J are TRBV29-1 and TRBJ1-3; D is undetermined. Trimming removed 3 bases from V and 5 bases from J, with 5 bases in between. CDR3 size: 11 residues. Germline lookup yields CDR1 SQVTM and CDR2 ANQGSEA. The CDR3 is CSVESRNTIYF. The CDR3 region has the DNA TGCAGCGTTGAGTCAAGAAACACCATATATTTT. Full variable domain (rest looked up from reference TRBV29-1 and TRBJ1-3): SAVISQKPSRDICQRGTSLTIQCQVDSQVTMMFWYRQQPGQSLTLIATANQGSEATYESGFVIDKFPISRPNLTFSTLTVSNMSPEDSSIYLCSVESRNTIYFGEGSWLTVV.

This clone appeared a single time. This chain connects TRBV30 to TRBJ1-2; D ambiguous. The CDR3 has 12 amino acids. The germline gives CDR1 GTSNPN, CDR2 SVGIG (reference sequence). V dropped 5 bases and J dropped 8 bases, with 15 bases sitting between them. The CDR3 coding sequence is TGTGCCTGGCCCAGCGGGCGACGCGGCTACACCTTC. Amino acids: CAWPSGRRGYTF.

The gene calls are TRBV7-6 and TRBJ2-2, with D possibly TRBD2 on 5 matching bases. CDR3 length equals 15 residues. Germline values: CDR1 SGHVS, CDR2 FNYEAQ. Trimming pared 4 bases from V and 2 bases from J, leaving 11 bases between. CDR3 region: CASSSFGRNTGELFF. DNA of the CDR3: TGTGCCAGCAGCTCCTTTGGGAGAAACACCGGGGAGCTGTTTTTT.

This chain joins TRBV19 and TRBJ1-2; D is ambiguous. Germline V CDR1 and CDR2: LNHDA, SQIVND (reference sequence). V was pared by 2 bases and J by 8 bases, with 15 bases between. The CDR3 extends over 14 amino acids. CDR3 region: CASSIIPPSGGYTF. The CDR3 DNA is TGTGCCAGTAGTATAATACCTCCCAGCGGCGGCTACACCTTC.

This clone was seen more than once but under ten times. This rearrangement joins TRBV19 to TRBJ2-7; 7 bases are shared with TRBD1. The CDR3 has 14 amino acids. Germline CDR1 and CDR2: LNHDA and SQIVND (reference sequence). The J segment lost 0 bases and the V segment lost 5 bases, leaving 4 bases of the junction unmatched. CDR3 region: CASSGTDISYEQYF. The CDR3 DNA sequence: TGTGCCAGTAGTGGGACAGACATCTCCTACGAGCAGTACTTC.

This rearrangement joins TRBV5-4 to TRBJ2-5; 10 positions match TRBD2. Germline loops: CDR1 SGHNT, CDR2 YYREEE (reference sequence). The CDR3 contains 19 residues. After removal of 4 bases from V and 4 bases from J, the junction contained 19 bases not matched to a gene. The DNA for the CDR3 is TGTGCCAGCAGCCTCCCGGGTGTAGCGGGGGGTGAGGGACTAGAGACCCAGTACTTC. This encodes CASSLPGVAGGEGLETQYF.

This chain joins TRBV3-1 (or the pseudogene TRBV3-2) and TRBJ1-3; D is undetermined. This CDR3 contains 14 residues. Per germline, CDR1 LGHDT and CDR2 YNNKEL (reference sequence). V was shortened by 6 bases and J by 4 bases, with 13 bases between the two germline ends. The DNA of the CDR3 is TGTGCCAGCAGAGCAGAGGGAGTCGGAAACACCATATATTTT. This translates into CASRAEGVGNTIYF.

This chain links TRBV15 with TRBJ2-2, with D uncertain. The CDR3 runs 17 residues. Trimming removed 0 bases from V and 7 bases from J, with 18 bases in between. Germline CDR1 is LNHNV and CDR2 is YYDKDF (reference sequence). CDR3 coding DNA: TGTGCCACCAGCAGAGATCCGTCGAGCCTCAAAAACGGGGAGCTGTTTTTT. It specifies CATSRDPSSLKNGELFF.

The CDR3 region has the DNA TGTGCCAGCAGTCCAACCGACAGAGCCTACAATGAGCAGTTCTTC. It specifies CASSPTDRAYNEQFF. The V gene is TRBV27, the J gene TRBJ2-1; a weak D match, TRBD1 (5 bases). The germline V gene has CDR1 MNHEY and CDR2 SMNVEV (reference sequence). Trimming took 5 bases from V and 2 from J, leaving 13 bases between them. The CDR3 sequence is 15 residues long.

This chain connects TRBV9 to TRBJ2-1, with 8 bases that match TRBD2. This CDR3 has 16 residues. CDR1 is SGDLS, CDR2 YYNGEE, per germline. V trimming: 3 bases; J trimming: 8 bases; junction bases outside the gene matches: 13. This chain's CDR3 is CASSAEPSGSVDEQFF. In DNA, the CDR3 is TGTGCCAGCAGCGCCGAACCCAGCGGGAGTGTCGATGAGCAGTTCTTC.

The chain uses TRBV6-5 and TRBJ2-2, with D perhaps TRBD2 (5 bases). The CDR3 runs to 15 residues. V was trimmed by 6 bases and J by 5 bases, leaving 16 bases between them. Germline V lookup: CDR1 MNHEY, CDR2 SVGAGI. The CDR3 DNA sequence: TGTGCCAGCAGGGACGAACTAGTAGCAACCGGGGAGCTGTTTTTT. Translation gives CASRDELVATGELFF.

This chain links TRBV10-3 with TRBJ2-5; D is perhaps TRBD2 (5 bases). The V end was cut by 0 bases, the J end by 2 bases, with 13 bases between. The CDR3 totals 16 residues. Germline CDR1 ENHRY, CDR2 SYGVKD. The CDR3 is CAISESQLVVQETQYF. The CDR3 DNA follows: TGTGCCATCAGTGAGTCGCAACTAGTCGTACAAGAGACCCAGTACTTC.

The V gene is TRBV12-3 or TRBV12-4, the J gene TRBJ1-5; TRBD1 might be the D (5 bases). Trimming removed 8 bases at V and 11 bases at J, with 16 bases between. The length of the CDR3 is 12 residues. The CDR3 nucleotides are TGTGCCAGCGTGGGGCCCCAACGAACCCAGCATTTT. It is translated as CASVGPQRTQHF.

The chain joins TRBV6-6 to TRBJ2-1; TRBD1 aligns across 9 bases. CDR1 is MNHNY, CDR2 SVGAGI, per germline (reference sequence). This CDR3 spans 15 amino acids. After removal of 2 bases from V and 3 bases from J, the junction contained 2 bases not matched to a gene. CDR3 sequence (DNA): TGTGCCAGCAGTTACGGGACAGGGAACTACAATGAGCAGTTCTTC. Encoded protein: CASSYGTGNYNEQFF.

In the case of this clone: Other DNA variants within this sample encode the same CDR3. The rearrangement links TRBV5-6 to TRBJ1-6, with TRBD1 matching 9 bases. CDR1 is SGHDT and CDR2 is YYEEEE in the germline V gene. The length of the CDR3 is 15 residues. V lost 2 bases and J lost 7; bases outside the gene matches: 4. The CDR3 DNA sequence: TGTGCCAGCAGCTTAGCCGGGACAGGGAATTCACCCCTCCACTTT. Its translation is CASSLAGTGNSPLHF.